A single sample gave rise to the 8 T cell receptor beta chains below, sequenced in a study of regulatory T cells in long-lasting Graves disease. Assembly of TCR beta libraries relied on iRepertoire HTBI primers together with Arm-PCR of CDR3 regions. Each CDR3 protein is one row after TCRdb ran MiXCR on the multiplex PCR reads. Of approximately 350,000 distinct CDR3 sequences in the sample, 16% were seen once. Time point: newly diagnosed GD, antithyroid drugs for less than 3 months. Preparation of the TCR library used RNA extracted from PBMCs. The same sample was also studied in work on T cells in Graves' hyperthyroidism and ophthalmopathy.

The sample here was peripheral blood mononuclear cells (PBMCs), taken at new diagnosis, from a patient treated with antithyroid drugs. The receptor source for this set is a man aged 40-55 years with Graves disease.

The V gene is TRBV11-2, the J gene TRBJ2-2; 9 positions match TRBD2. The CDR3 runs 16 residues. Per the germline V gene, CDR1 is SGHAT and CDR2 is FQNNGV. After removal of 1 base from V and 5 bases from J, the junction contained 5 bases not matched to a gene. The chain's CDR3 is CASSLALAGRTGELFF. As DNA, the CDR3 is TGTGCCAGCAGCTTAGCTCTAGCGGGGCGGACCGGGGAGCTGTTTTTT. Drawing the rest from reference TRBV11-2 and TRBJ2-2, the complete variable domain is EAGVAQSPRYKIIEKRQSVAFWCNPISGHATLYWYQQILGQGPKLLIQFQNNGVVDDSQLPKDRFSAERLKGVDSTLKIQPAKLEDSAVYLCASSLALAGRTGELFFGEGSRLTVL.

This clonotype was seen a few times. One base away lies a much larger clone, so this may be a sequencing read error. The gene calls are TRBV3-1 and TRBJ1-3; 7 bases line up with TRBD1. This CDR3 contains 14 residues. The germline gives CDR1 LGHDT, CDR2 YNNKEL (reference sequence). With 3 bases clipped from V and 1 base from J, the junction kept 0 bases outside the gene matches. CDR3 bases: TGTGCCAGCAGCCAGACAGGGTCTGGAAACACCATATATTTT. Translated: CASSQTGSGNTIYF. Combining the CDR3 with reference TRBV3-1 and TRBJ1-3 gives the whole variable domain DTAVSQTPKYLVTQMGNDKSIKCEQNLGHDTMYWYKQDSKKFLKIMFSYNNKELIINETVPNRFSPKSPDKAHLNLHINSLELGDSAVYFCASSQTGSGNTIYFGEGSWLTVV.

In this sample, this clonotype turned up many times. The CDR3 here is CASSFGLAGTDTQYF. In DNA form, the CDR3 reads TGTGCCAGCAGTTTCGGTTTAGCGGGGACAGATACGCAGTATTTT. The chain has TRBV11-2 and TRBJ2-3; 8 bases are shared with TRBD2. The CDR3 spans 15 residues. With V trimmed by 6 bases and J by 3 bases, 8 bases remained unmatched. Germline loops: CDR1 SGHAT, CDR2 FQNNGV.

The chain employs TRBV18 and TRBJ1-4, with no clear D. CDR3 length: 14 amino acids. CDR1 is KGHSH and CDR2 is LQKENI in the germline V gene. Trimming removed 2 bases at V and 0 bases at J, with 4 bases between. CDR3: CASSPEPTNEKLFF. The CDR3 DNA follows: TGTGCCAGCTCACCAGAGCCAACTAATGAAAAACTGTTTTTT.

This chain connects TRBV5-5 to TRBJ1-1; weak D call: TRBD1 (5 bases). Trimming pared 4 bases from V and 0 bases from J, leaving 19 bases between. The CDR3 has 17 residues. CDR1 is SGHKS, CDR2 YYEKEE, per germline (reference sequence). In DNA form, the CDR3 reads TGTGCCAGCAGCCCCCGGGCAGGGTCTATTGTGAACACTGAAGCTTTCTTT. Residues: CASSPRAGSIVNTEAFF. The full variable domain, in which reference TRBV5-5 and TRBJ1-1 provide the parts outside the CDR3, is DAGVTQSPTHLIKTRGQQVTLRCSPISGHKSVSWYQQVLGQGPQFIFQYYEKEERGRGNFPDRFSARQFPNYSSELNVNALLLGDSALYLCASSPRAGSIVNTEAFFGQGTRLTVV.

This clonotype appeared many times. This chain uses TRBV5-1 with TRBJ2-3, with D perhaps matching TRBD2 (6 bases). CDR1 is SGHRS, CDR2 YFSETQ, per germline. The CDR3 has 15 residues. V dropped 5 bases and J dropped 0 bases, with 13 bases sitting between them. This chain's CDR3 is CASRLDGRSTDTQYF. The CDR3 nucleotides read TGCGCCAGCAGACTAGACGGGAGAAGCACAGATACGCAGTATTTT.

This clonotype was recorded at least ten times. CDR3 coding DNA: TGTGCCAGCAGCTCCCGGGGGGAGACCCAGTACTTC. Residues: CASSSRGETQYF. The rearrangement links TRBV11-3 to TRBJ2-5; maybe TRBD2 (6 bases). Germline CDR1 and CDR2: SGHNT and YENEEA. This CDR3 contains 12 residues. V was clipped by 4 bases and J by 5 bases, with 8 bases between them.

This clonotype counts as large. The CDR3, as DNA: TGTGCCAGCAGTACGGGCTCAACCCCAGGACACTACGAGCAGTACTTC. Encoded protein: CASSTGSTPGHYEQYF. The chain has TRBV2 and TRBJ2-7; D may be TRBD1 (5 bases). In germline, CDR1 is SNHLY, CDR2 FYNNEI. This CDR3 is built from 16 residues. The V and J ends lost 5 bases and 3 bases respectively, with 20 bases between them.